This T cell receptor beta chain was recorded in a study of blood T cells in healthy people across ages (dated by TCRdb to between 2015 and 2017). As for the study more broadly: In model experiments, roughly one uniquely barcoded TCR beta cDNA molecule per two T cells was captured by template switching. Age-related changes in TCR beta repertoire diversity were measured in the study by deep sequencing normalized with unique cDNA molecular identifiers. The donors were divided into four age groups: young (average around 17 years), middle-aged (approximately 42), aged (about 60) and long-lived (about 80). Donors of different ages were randomly distributed across sequencing lanes to avoid experimental bias. For two donors (one aged 18 to 29 and one aged 80 or older), the study analyzed two additional independent replicas of 1 million unique cDNA reads from the same blood draw.

The library relied on 5' RACE. The listed sequencing device is Illumina HiSeq 2500. A second about 7 to 12 cycle PCR used a sample-barcoded 5' primer and a J-beta primer mix. A unique molecular identifier was introduced onto each TCR beta cDNA molecule by a template-switch 5' adaptor carrying 12 random nucleotides. Each sample yielded at least 3 million CDR3-containing paired-end reads. First-strand cDNA synthesis was performed from all RNA using the Mint cDNA synthesis kit, with priming by a TRBC-specific oligonucleotide. Following uracil-DNA glycosylase treatment, a first 18-cycle PCR with universal primers M1SS and BC2_uni_R was performed on all cDNA. The original methods were these. Normalization of each sample was performed by random selection of 1 million high-quality reads, each carrying a distinct molecular identifier. Instead of being binned into consensus sequences, reads with shared molecular identifiers were discarded. CDR3 identification, clonotype clustering and error correction used MiTCR with a Q25 quality threshold and the strictest error-elimination algorithm. A nonparametric unseen species model with Euler transformation was used to estimate a lower bound on total TCR beta diversity. TCRdb applied fastp at Q25 and MiXCR to the public reads, then kept only in-frame beta chains. Each entry is one CDR3 protein sequence, shown with its most common DNA and genes. What appears here as the V and J calls and clone size reflects TCRdb's work, not the paper's. Counted in this sample were over a million distinct CDR3 sequences; about 42% of them appeared once. Around 4% of the sample belongs to the ten largest clones.

The donors were under 40 Caucasian individuals from Russia, aged 6 to 90 years, who were systemically healthy. Each donor gave 8 to 10 milliliters of peripheral blood, collected into EDTA-treated Vacutainer tubes. PBMCs were isolated by Ficoll-Paque density-gradient centrifugation, with at least 6 million obtained per sample. Trizol reagent was used to extract total RNA from PBMCs, with at least 6 micrograms per sample. For every donor, flow cytometry on a PBMC aliquot measured the percentage of naive CD45RAhigh/CD27high T cells. Its CDR3 holds 12 amino acids, cysteine through phenylalanine. The kept DNA is CDR3 alone, 36 bases in frame from the first base. Per the germline V gene, ENHRY is the CDR1 and SYGVKD is the CDR2. V loses 0 bases of germline sequence and J loses 4 bases, and the interval between the two ends is 3 bases. Findings and caveats that apply to the study as a whole: Estimates of total diversity based on one million sequenced T cells were considered lower bounds and underestimates. Compared with the aged group, the long-lived group had more naive CD4+ T cells, fewer expanded clones and increased TCR diversity, suggesting age selection. Because profiling used bulk unsorted PBMCs, naive and antigen-experienced compartments could not be compared conclusively. The CMV infection status of donors was not known, potentially confounding age-related changes in expanded clonotypes. There was a strong correlation between observed TCR beta diversity and the percentage of naive T cells measured by flow cytometry. Observed TCR beta diversity per million T cells fell roughly linearly with age, and a significant reduction was already apparent by age roughly 40.

A remark on this clonotype: The target of this receptor is not known. No base quality values were provided; no much bigger clone lies one nucleotide off.

This receptor was taken from a woman between 18 and 29 years old in good health. The chain is encoded by TRBV10-3 joined to TRBJ2-5; too little of a D gene remains to name it. Source material: blood. CDR3 protein: CAISESTETQYF. The DNA sequence is TGTGCCATCAGTGAGTCTACAGAGACCCAGTACTTC.